This T cell receptor beta chain was captured in a study of blood T cell repertoires in COVID-19. Study summary: Spain, Italy and the United States supplied samples that represented acute and convalescent COVID-19.

Methods used by the authors: Using reference gene primer amplification, nucleated cell counts were estimated. The table came from immunoSEQ multiplex PCR; TCRdb's copy has only in-frame clones and leaves some out. D and trimming were read from the DNA, whereas the V and J calls and clone size are those reported in that table. The sample yields about 490,000 clones, 70% to 90% seen once. The TCR originated in a human donor in a cohort sampled during active COVID-19. The sequenced sample consisted of peripheral blood.

The chain's CDR3 is CASSPDKNTGELFF. The CDR3 DNA sequence: TGTGCCAGCAGCCCCGACAAGAACACCGGGGAGCTGTTTTTT. The V gene is TRBV7-3, the J gene TRBJ2-2; unclear D gene. The CDR3 length is 14 residues. The germline V and J ends were trimmed by 5 bases and 1 base, with 8 bases remaining between them. The germline gives CDR1 SGHTA, CDR2 FQGTGA.